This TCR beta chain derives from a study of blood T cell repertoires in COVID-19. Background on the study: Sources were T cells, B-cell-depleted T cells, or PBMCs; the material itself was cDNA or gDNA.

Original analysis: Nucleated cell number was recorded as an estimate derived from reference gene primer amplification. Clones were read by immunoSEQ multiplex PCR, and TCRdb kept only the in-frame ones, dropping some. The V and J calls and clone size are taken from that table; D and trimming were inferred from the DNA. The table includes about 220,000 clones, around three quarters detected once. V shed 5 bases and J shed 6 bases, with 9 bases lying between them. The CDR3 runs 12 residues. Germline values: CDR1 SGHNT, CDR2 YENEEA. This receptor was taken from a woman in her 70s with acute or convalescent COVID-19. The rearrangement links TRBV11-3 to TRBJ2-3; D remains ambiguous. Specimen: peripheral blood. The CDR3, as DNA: TGTGCCAGCAGCACCCTTGAGGATACGCAGTATTTT. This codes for CASSTLEDTQYF.